This T cell receptor beta chain is drawn from a study of blood T cell repertoires in COVID-19. The CDR3 loop spans 13 amino acids. V was pared by 5 bases and J by 8 bases, with 15 bases between. Germline CDR1 SGHAT, CDR2 FQNNGV. As processed by the authors: By means of reference gene primer amplification, nucleated cell counts were estimated. The assay was immunoSEQ multiplex PCR, and TCRdb's table has in-frame clones only and misses some. V, J and clone size reflect that table, while D and trimming were determined from the DNA. This sample has 150,000 to 200,000 clones; around 81% occur once, and the top ten carry 9.5% to 12%.

The material sequenced was peripheral blood. The clonotype was recovered from a man aged 55-75 years with active or convalescent COVID-19. The V call is TRBV11-2, the J call TRBJ1-1; possible D gene TRBD1, 5 bases. CDR3 coding DNA: TGTGCCAGCAGCATACAGGCCCGGTCCGAAGCTTTCTTT. Amino acid sequence: CASSIQARSEAFF.